The 26 T cell receptor beta chains below were found in one sample sequenced in a study of T cells after yellow fever vaccination. One entry per CDR3 protein, called by TCRdb with MiXCR from the 5' RACE reads. The sample consists of about 350,000 distinct CDR3 sequences, about 7.8% of them appearing once. The sequenced sample was PBMCs, obtained 45 days after the first yellow fever vaccination. All receptors come from a man between 18 and 35 years old who received the YFV17D yellow fever vaccine.

The chain carries TRBV7-8 and TRBJ1-3; D gene unclear. The CDR3 has 12 amino acids. Trimming left V 5 bases short and J 8 bases short, with 10 bases between. Germline CDR1 is SGHVS and CDR2 is FQNEAQ. CDR3 sequence: CASSPAFDTIYF. The CDR3 DNA is TGTGCCAGCAGCCCGGCGTTCGACACCATATATTTT.

V usage is TRBV2 and J usage is TRBJ2-1; 11 bases match TRBD2. Germline V gene lookup returns CDR1 SNHLY and CDR2 FYNNEI. The CDR3 sequence is 13 residues long. The junction had 5 bases not matched to a gene; V was cut back by 7 bases and J by 9 bases. The CDR3 sequence is CASKVLAGAEQFF. The CDR3 region has the DNA TGTGCCAGCAAGGTACTAGCGGGGGCTGAGCAGTTCTTC.

This chain connects TRBV5-4 to TRBJ2-1; 7 bases align to TRBD2. With 4 bases clipped from V and 1 base from J, the junction kept 5 bases outside the gene matches. From germline, CDR1 is SGHNT and CDR2 YYREEE (reference sequence). The length of the CDR3 is 15 residues. The CDR3, as DNA: TGTGCCAGCAGCCAAGGAGCGGGATCCTACAATGAGCAGTTCTTC. Protein: CASSQGAGSYNEQFF.

In this sample, this clonotype turned up a few times. The V and J genes are TRBV19 and TRBJ2-3; D is undetermined. V dropped 7 bases and J dropped 1 base, with 12 bases sitting between them. Per the germline V gene, CDR1 is LNHDA and CDR2 is SQIVND (reference sequence). The CDR3 covers 14 residues. The CDR3 protein is CASKHGRRTDTQYF. CDR3 in DNA: TGTGCCAGTAAGCATGGACGGCGCACAGATACGCAGTATTTT.

J is TRBJ2-2 and V is TRBV12-3 or TRBV12-4; 13 bases agree with TRBD2. The CDR3 sequence is 18 residues long. Germline trimming cut 3 bases from V and 0 bases from J; bases unmatched to any gene: 4. CDR3 DNA: TGTGCCAGCAGTTTCGGACTAGCGGGGGTCCCGAACACCGGGGAGCTGTTTTTT. It is translated as CASSFGLAGVPNTGELFF.

The chain recombines TRBV3-1 with TRBJ1-5; D unresolved. Deletions cut 0 bases from V and 4 bases from J, with 7 bases between. Per the germline V gene, CDR1 is LGHDT and CDR2 is YNNKEL (reference sequence). CDR3 length: 14 amino acids. For the CDR3, the DNA is TGTGCCAGCAGCCAAGAGCAGGAGAATCAGCCCCAGCATTTT. The encoded protein is CASSQEQENQPQHF.

This chain links TRBV20-1 with TRBJ2-1, with a weak D call TRBD2 (6 bases). The V and J ends lost 0 bases and 9 bases respectively, with 18 bases between them. From germline, CDR1 is DFQATT and CDR2 SNEGSKA (reference sequence). The CDR3 has 15 residues. The CDR3 protein is CSARDPGTSFSEQFF. The CDR3 DNA follows: TGCAGTGCTAGAGACCCCGGGACTTCATTTTCTGAGCAGTTCTTC.

The V and J genes are TRBV7-3 and TRBJ2-2; the match to TRBD2 covers 8 bases. V lost 2 bases, J lost 3 bases, and 8 bases stayed unmatched. This CDR3 comprises 17 residues. CDR1 SGHTA and CDR2 FQGTGA come from the germline V gene. CDR3 DNA sequence: TGTGCCAGCAGCTTAGTCGGGACTAGTCGGGACACCGGGGAGCTGTTTTTT. This codes for CASSLVGTSRDTGELFF.

This rearrangement joins TRBV5-1 to TRBJ2-5; the D gene is possibly TRBD1 (5 bases). V lost 3 bases and J 2 bases, leaving 8 bases between the germline ends. Germline CDR1 is SGHRS and CDR2 is YFSETQ. CDR3 size: 13 residues. The CDR3 sequence is CASSSAGQETQYF. DNA of the CDR3: TGCGCCAGCAGCTCGGCAGGGCAAGAGACCCAGTACTTC. Based on the CDR3 plus reference TRBV5-1 and TRBJ2-5, the full variable domain is KAGVTQTPRYLIKTRGQQVTLSCSPISGHRSVSWYQQTPGQGLQFLFEYFSETQRNKGNFPGRFSGRQFSNSRSEMNVSTLELGDSALYLCASSSAGQETQYFGPGTRLLVL.

The chain combines TRBV5-1 with TRBJ1-5; D is unclear. Trimming left V 5 bases short and J 4 bases short, with 13 bases between. CDR1 SGHRS and CDR2 YFSETQ come from the germline V gene. The CDR3 is 14 residues long. The CDR3 sequence: CASSPDGDNQPQHF. DNA for the CDR3: TGCGCCAGCAGTCCGGATGGGGATAATCAGCCCCAGCATTTT.

This clonotype occurred many times. The gene calls are TRBV4-3 and TRBJ2-5; 7 positions match TRBD1. The CDR3 extends over 15 amino acids. Losses at the gene ends were 0 bases for V and 5 bases for J; bases not matched to a gene: 6. From germline, CDR1 is LGHNA and CDR2 YSLEER. The CDR3 DNA is TGCGCCAGCAGCCAAGAAGCGAGGGGGCGGGAGACCCAGTACTTC. The encoded protein is CASSQEARGRETQYF.

This clonotype was counted many times. J is TRBJ1-5 and V is TRBV27; D is perhaps TRBD1 (6 bases). CDR1 is MNHEY, CDR2 SMNVEV, per germline (reference sequence). V was pared by 5 bases and J by 4 bases, with 12 bases between. The CDR3 is made up of 14 amino acids. This CDR3 reads CASSPGQLNQPQHF. DNA of the CDR3: TGTGCCAGCAGTCCTGGACAGTTAAATCAGCCCCAGCATTTT.

The chain couples TRBV5-1 to TRBJ1-1; D call uncertain. The germline V gene encodes CDR1 SGHRS and CDR2 YFSETQ. The CDR3 is made up of 13 amino acids. V gave up 5 bases and J gave up 1 base, with 9 bases separating them. The chain's CDR3 is CASSQEQNTEAFF. CDR3 bases: TGCGCCAGCAGTCAGGAGCAGAACACTGAAGCTTTCTTT.

This clonotype was seen a handful of times. J is TRBJ2-2 and V is TRBV6-1; 7 bases align to TRBD2. CDR3 length equals 15 residues. Germline V gene sequence: CDR1 MNHNS, CDR2 SASEGT. Trimming at V came to 5 bases and at J to 0 bases, leaving 3 bases not matched to a gene. In DNA, the CDR3 is TGTGCCAGCAGTACCCTAGCGGCGAACACCGGGGAGCTGTTTTTT. Amino acid sequence: CASSTLAANTGELFF.

The chain combines TRBV11-3 with TRBJ2-1; 9 positions agree with TRBD1. This CDR3 is 16 amino acids long. Germline V gives CDR1 SGHNT, CDR2 YENEEA. Trimming took 0 bases from V and 6 from J; bases not matched to a gene: 6. The CDR3 loop is CASSLEGQGLSNEQFF. The CDR3 region has the DNA TGTGCCAGCAGCTTAGAAGGACAGGGGTTGAGCAATGAGCAGTTCTTC.

The chain uses TRBV7-9 and TRBJ2-7, with D perhaps TRBD1 (5 bases). The CDR3 has 14 amino acids. Between the trimmed V and J ends, which lost 5 bases and 3 bases, there was a span of 14 bases. Looked up from germline, CDR1 is SEHNR and CDR2 is FQNEAQ (reference sequence). This CDR3 reads CASSAGGAFYEQYF. In DNA, the CDR3 is TGTGCCAGCAGCGCCGGTGGGGCTTTCTACGAGCAGTACTTC.

The chain uses TRBV4-2 and TRBJ2-2, with TRBD2 matching over 8 bases. CDR1 and CDR2 from the germline V gene are LGHNA and YNFKEQ. This CDR3 has 15 residues. The V and J ends lost 3 bases and 7 bases, in that order; junction bases with no gene match: 7. CDR3 amino acids: CASSHGGAGSGELFF. CDR3 coding DNA: TGTGCCAGCAGCCACGGGGGGGCCGGGAGCGGGGAGCTGTTTTTT.

This clonotype was observed a few times. The J gene is TRBJ1-5, the V gene TRBV12-5; D remains ambiguous. Germline assignment: CDR1 LGHNT and CDR2 FRNRAP. Trimming removed 0 bases at V and 4 bases at J, with 7 bases between. The length of the CDR3 is 14 residues. The chain's CDR3 is CASGLVPANQPQHF. CDR3 DNA: TGTGCTAGTGGTTTGGTACCAGCGAATCAGCCCCAGCATTTT.

This clonotype was found a few times. The V call is TRBV20-1, the J call TRBJ2-3, with 9 bases matching TRBD2. The CDR3 runs to 18 residues. Trimming took 6 bases from V and 0 from J; bases not matched to a gene: 16. The germline V gene encodes CDR1 DFQATT and CDR2 SNEGSKA (reference sequence). The CDR3 loop is CSAMSIAGEATSTDTQYF. In DNA, the CDR3 is TGCAGTGCGATGTCTATAGCGGGGGAAGCTACTAGCACAGATACGCAGTATTTT.

This clonotype was counted at least ten times. The gene calls are TRBV6-5 and TRBJ2-3, with a tentative D call TRBD2 (6 bases). The length of the CDR3 is 14 residues. V was trimmed by 2 bases and J by 0 bases, leaving 6 bases between them. Germline V gene sequence: CDR1 MNHEY, CDR2 SVGAGI. The CDR3 bases are TGTGCCAGCAGTTACCTAGCGAGCACAGATACGCAGTATTTT. This encodes CASSYLASTDTQYF.

This clonotype was counted a few times. The chain's CDR3 is CASSGQYTEAFF. The CDR3 bases are TGTGCCAGCAGCGGACAGTACACTGAAGCTTTCTTT. This chain joins TRBV6-6 and TRBJ1-1; a weak D match, TRBD1 (6 bases). V was clipped by 6 bases and J by 3 bases, with 8 bases between them. CDR1 and CDR2 (germline): MNHNY, SVGAGI (reference sequence). The CDR3 is 12 amino acids.

This clonotype was observed a few times. The chain has TRBV7-9 and TRBJ1-6; 8 nucleotides agree with TRBD1. The CDR3 has 15 amino acids. The V segment lost 3 bases and the J segment 9 bases; nucleotides outside the gene matches: 7. From germline, CDR1 is SEHNR and CDR2 FQNEAQ (reference sequence). CDR3 sequence reads: CASSFGQGSSSPLHF. In DNA, the CDR3 is TGTGCCAGCAGCTTCGGACAGGGTTCTTCTTCACCCCTCCACTTT.

This clonotype occurred a few times. The chain employs TRBV28 and TRBJ2-7, with D unclear. With 5 bases removed from V and 3 bases from J, the gap between germline ends came to 20 bases. The length of the CDR3 is 16 residues. Germline V gene data show CDR1 as MDHEN and CDR2 as SYDVKM. The CDR3 bases are TGTGCCAGCAGTCCTAATCGGTTGGGGTATGTCTACGAGCAGTACGTC. As protein: CASSPNRLGYVYEQYV.

This clonotype was observed at least ten times. CDR3 bases: TGTGCCAGCAGCTCCCGGTCCTGGGCTTACAATGAGCAGTTCTTC. Its protein is CASSSRSWAYNEQFF. V and J are TRBV7-2 and TRBJ2-1; D is undetermined. The CDR3 is made up of 15 amino acids. V was cut by 4 bases and J by 4 bases, with 14 bases left in between. From germline, CDR1 is SGHTA and CDR2 FQGNSA.

J is TRBJ2-3 and V is TRBV7-2; TRBD2 matches at 14 bases. Germline V gene lookup returns CDR1 SGHTA and CDR2 FQGNSA. This CDR3 contains 15 residues. Losses at the gene ends were 5 bases for V and 6 bases for J; bases not matched to a gene: 4. The DNA of the CDR3 is TGTGCCAGCAGCCCTCGACTAGCGGGGGGGGATACGCAGTATTTT. Its protein is CASSPRLAGGDTQYF.

This chain connects TRBV7-9 to TRBJ2-5; D is undetermined. The CDR3 is 13 amino acids. In germline, CDR1 is SEHNR, CDR2 FQNEAQ (reference sequence). The V end lost 5 bases, the J end lost 7 bases, and 14 bases lay between the germline ends. CDR3 in DNA: TGTGCCAGCAGCCCTCGGGTCTTCGGGACCCAGTACTTC. It translates to CASSPRVFGTQYF.